A single sample is the source of the 24 T cell receptor beta chains below, sequenced in a study of T cells in Graves' hyperthyroidism and ophthalmopathy. TCR beta CDR3 region amplification was performed from RNA transcripts. TCR CDR3 underwent first-round RT-PCR with the HTBI primer set. TCRdb reanalysed the multiplex PCR reads using MiXCR and keeps one entry per CDR3 protein. The data show 560,000 or so distinct CDR3 sequences, 15% to 20% seen once. Sequencing used blood. These receptors were taken from a man in his forties or fifties with Graves' ophthalmopathy.

The V call is TRBV4-1, the J call TRBJ2-1; no clear D gene. Germline CDR1 reads MGHRA; CDR2 reads YSYEKL. This CDR3 has 14 amino acids. V shed 4 bases and J shed 4 bases, with 11 bases lying between them. The CDR3 bases are TGCGCCAGCAGCCCCCCTTCGGAATACAATGAGCAGTTCTTC. Translation gives CASSPPSEYNEQFF.

The V call is TRBV7-9, the J call TRBJ2-5; no clear D. With 1 base removed from V and 5 bases from J, the gap between germline ends came to 5 bases. CDR1 and CDR2 (germline): SEHNR, FQNEAQ (reference sequence). The CDR3 runs to 12 residues. The CDR3 DNA reads TGTGCCAGCAGCTTAGGGGCGGAGACCCAGTACTTC. It is translated as CASSLGAETQYF.

This sequence joins TRBV10-3 and TRBJ2-7; 10 bases match TRBD2. The junction had 6 bases not matched to a gene; V was cut back by 0 bases and J by 7 bases. In germline, CDR1 is ENHRY, CDR2 SYGVKD. The CDR3 covers 15 residues. The CDR3, as DNA: TGTGCCATCAGTGAGTCGGGACTAGCGAACAATGAGCAGTACTTC. Translation: CAISESGLANNEQYF.

This clonotype showed up many times. The chain carries TRBV12-3 or TRBV12-4 and TRBJ2-1; 9 positions agree with TRBD2. The V and J ends lost 1 base and 4 bases, in that order; junction bases with no gene match: 2. The CDR3 has 15 amino acids. CDR3 nucleotides: TGTGCCAGCAGTTTAGGAAGCGGGGGGTACAATGAGCAGTTCTTC. The encoded protein is CASSLGSGGYNEQFF.

This clonotype appeared many times. The chain joins TRBV5-1 to TRBJ1-5, with 8 nucleotides matching TRBD1. With 0 bases clipped from V and 7 bases from J, the junction kept 9 bases outside the gene matches. The CDR3 is 16 residues long. Germline V gene data show CDR1 as SGHRS and CDR2 as YFSETQ. CDR3 DNA sequence: TGCGCCAGCAGCTTGGGACCCCAGGGGGCTAGACAGCCCCAGCATTTT. Translated, it gives CASSLGPQGARQPQHF.

This clonotype was found a few times. The chain links TRBV4-1 to TRBJ1-1, with TRBD1 as a possible D gene (5 bases). The CDR3 has 14 residues. Trimming removed 3 bases from V and 7 bases from J, with 15 bases in between. Germline-derived CDR1 and CDR2 are MGHRA and YSYEKL. The CDR3 DNA follows: TGCGCCAGCAGCCAGTCCCGGGACGGACTTGAAGCTTTCTTT. This encodes CASSQSRDGLEAFF.

In this sample, this clonotype turned up a few times. The chain joins TRBV11-2 to TRBJ2-1, with a tentative D call TRBD2 (6 bases). V lost 1 base and J 2 bases, leaving 12 bases between the germline ends. The CDR3 has 16 amino acids. Germline V CDR1 and CDR2: SGHAT, FQNNGV. CDR3 nucleotides: TGTGCCAGCAGCTTAGCGCCGGACTATGCCTACAATGAGCAGTTCTTC. Its protein is CASSLAPDYAYNEQFF.

This clonotype has a handful of counts. The rearrangement links TRBV6-1 to TRBJ1-2; D might be TRBD1 (6 bases). The germline gives CDR1 MNHNS, CDR2 SASEGT. Trimming shortened V by 5 bases and J by 4 bases, and 14 bases separated the two germline ends. The CDR3 consists of 14 residues. The CDR3, as DNA: TGTGCCAGCAGTTCTACAGGGATGGTCTATGGCTACACCTTC. As protein: CASSSTGMVYGYTF.

This clonotype has only a few counts. The rearrangement links TRBV29-1 to TRBJ1-2; 8 bases are shared with TRBD1. This CDR3 contains 13 residues. CDR1 and CDR2 (germline): SQVTM, ANQGSEA. V was clipped by 5 bases and J by 6 bases; unmatched bases: 8. The CDR3 nucleotides are TGCAGCGTTACCGGACAGGGAGAGGATGGCTACACCTTC. It codes for CSVTGQGEDGYTF.

This clonotype has ten or more counts. V is TRBV28 and J is TRBJ2-6; 8 nucleotides align to TRBD1. The germline V gene encodes CDR1 MDHEN and CDR2 SYDVKM. V was clipped by 5 bases and J by 3 bases; unmatched bases: 3. The CDR3 consists of 15 residues. CDR3 protein: CASSTTGDGANVLTF. CDR3 in DNA: TGTGCCAGCAGTACGACAGGGGATGGGGCCAACGTCCTGACTTTC.

This clonotype was detected many times. The chain carries TRBV20-1 and TRBJ2-3; D uncertain. This CDR3 has 12 amino acids. Germline CDR1 reads DFQATT; CDR2 reads SNEGSKA (reference sequence). V shed 3 bases and J shed 3 bases, with 7 bases lying between them. The CDR3 reads CSASFGTDTQYF. CDR3 coding DNA: TGCAGTGCTAGTTTTGGTACAGATACGCAGTATTTT.

This clonotype has at least ten counts. V usage is TRBV6-2 or TRBV6-3 and J usage is TRBJ2-1; D remains ambiguous. Trimming pared 5 bases from V and 6 bases from J, leaving 8 bases between. CDR1 is MNHEY and CDR2 is SVGEGT in the germline V gene. The CDR3 length is 12 residues. The CDR3 here is CASSPSVNEQFF. In nucleotides, the CDR3 is TGTGCCAGCAGTCCTAGTGTCAATGAGCAGTTCTTC.

This clonotype was recorded at least ten times. This chain uses TRBV11-2 with TRBJ2-7; TRBD2 matches at 10 bases. Per the germline V gene, CDR1 is SGHAT and CDR2 is FQNNGV. The trim removed 4 bases at V and 4 bases at J, leaving 7 bases unmatched. The CDR3 consists of 15 residues. CDR3 in DNA: TGTGCCAGCAGCTCTAGCGGGAGTGAGACTTACGAGCAGTACTTC. Amino acid sequence: CASSSSGSETYEQYF. The full variable domain, completed using reference TRBV11-2 and TRBJ2-7, is EAGVAQSPRYKIIEKRQSVAFWCNPISGHATLYWYQQILGQGPKLLIQFQNNGVVDDSQLPKDRFSAERLKGVDSTLKIQPAKLEDSAVYLCASSSSGSETYEQYFGPGTRLTVT.

This clonotype was seen a few times. The CDR3 reads CASSEATINSGNTIYF. CDR3 coding DNA: TGTGCCAGCAGTGAAGCTACTATTAACTCTGGAAACACCATATATTTT. The rearrangement joins TRBV6-1 to TRBJ1-3; D gene ambiguous. CDR3 length equals 16 residues. The germline V gene has CDR1 MNHNS and CDR2 SASEGT. V gave up 0 bases and J gave up 0 bases, with 9 bases separating them.

V is TRBV4-1 and J is TRBJ1-2; no definite D call. The V end was cut by 1 base, the J end by 3 bases, with 12 bases between. Germline CDR1 and CDR2: MGHRA and YSYEKL. CDR3 length: 15 residues. CDR3 sequence (DNA): TGCGCCAGCAGCCAAGCAGTACCGGGGTACTATGGCTACACCTTC. This encodes CASSQAVPGYYGYTF.

As concerns this clonotype: Given the absence of the conserved phenylalanine or tryptophan at the CDR3 end, a read error is likely. The V call is TRBV5-5, the J call TRBJ2-2; perhaps TRBD1 as D (6 bases). Trimming shortened V by 4 bases and J by 5 bases, and 18 bases separated the two germline ends. Germline CDR1 SGHKS, CDR2 YYEKEE (reference sequence). This CDR3 region has 16 residues. The CDR3 DNA follows: TGTGCCAGCAGCCCAAAGTCCACAGGGCGGACCGGGGAGCTGTTTCTT. It yields the protein CASSPKSTGRTGELFL.

This clonotype occurred many times. The CDR3 DNA reads as TGTGCCAGCAGCTTAGGGTCAATGCAATACAATGAGCAGTTCTTC. Protein: CASSLGSMQYNEQFF. The V gene is TRBV11-2, the J gene TRBJ2-1; D gene ambiguous. Trimming left V 1 base short and J 4 bases short, with 11 bases between. The CDR3 is made up of 15 amino acids. CDR1 and CDR2 from the germline V gene are SGHAT and FQNNGV.

This clonotype occurred a few times. The chain joins TRBV20-1 to TRBJ2-5, with 9 bases lining up with TRBD2. Germline V gives CDR1 DFQATT, CDR2 SNEGSKA (reference sequence). The CDR3 is 14 amino acids. V shed 4 bases and J 3 bases; nucleotides not matched to a gene: 6. CDR3 residues: CSATTGTSKETQYF. CDR3 nucleotides: TGCAGTGCTACGACCGGGACTAGCAAAGAGACCCAGTACTTC.

Note on this clonotype: One end of the junction does not line up with germline, which may come from a read error. CDR3 amino acids: CASTMWDRQALLTF. In DNA form, the CDR3 reads TGTGCCAGCACCATGTGGGACAGACAAGCTTTACTTACATTT. This chain connects TRBV12-3 or TRBV12-4 to TRBJ1-4; 7 nucleotides agree with TRBD1. CDR3 length: 14 amino acids.

Many counts were recorded for this clonotype. V usage is TRBV27 and J usage is TRBJ2-1, with a possible D match to TRBD1 (5 bases). Trimming left V 2 bases short and J 5 bases short, with 13 bases between. The germline V gene has CDR1 MNHEY and CDR2 SMNVEV (reference sequence). The CDR3 sequence is 15 residues long. CDR3 sequence reads: CASSLRGSRDNEQFF. The DNA of the CDR3 is TGTGCCAGCAGTTTAAGGGGATCTCGCGACAATGAGCAGTTCTTC.

On this clonotype itself: It may be a read error: a sequence one base away is much more abundant. The CDR3 loop reads CVSSPTSGKYNEQFF. The CDR3 nucleotides are TGTGTCAGCAGCCCGACTAGCGGGAAGTACAATGAGCAGTTCTTC. The chain recombines TRBV7-3 with TRBJ2-1, with TRBD2 matching over 11 bases. The CDR3 loop spans 15 amino acids. Germline V gives CDR1 SGHTA, CDR2 FQGTGA. Full variable domain (rest looked up from reference TRBV7-3 and TRBJ2-1): GAGVSQTPSNKVTEKGKYVELRCDPISGHTALYWYRQSLGQGPEFLIYFQGTGAADDSGLPNDRFFAVRPEGSVSTLKIQRTERGDSAVYLCVSSPTSGKYNEQFFGPGTRLTVL.

This clonotype has ten or more counts. The rearrangement links TRBV11-2 to TRBJ1-1; D is perhaps TRBD1 (6 bases). Germline V gene data show CDR1 as SGHAT and CDR2 as FQNNGV. V shed 1 base and J shed 7 bases, with 7 bases lying between them. The CDR3 contains 12 residues. Here the CDR3 reads CASSLGGHEAFF. The CDR3 nucleotides are TGTGCCAGCAGCTTAGGGGGACATGAAGCTTTCTTT.

The chain combines TRBV19 with TRBJ2-7; D may be TRBD2 (6 bases). CDR1 is LNHDA, CDR2 SQIVND, per germline (reference sequence). CDR3 length equals 12 residues. Trimming took 8 bases from V and 5 from J, leaving 13 bases between them. The CDR3 DNA is TGTGCCAGTGGCGGGACTCCAAACGAGCAGTACTTC. Its translation: CASGGTPNEQYF.

The chain joins TRBV6-2 or TRBV6-3 to TRBJ2-1; 12 nucleotides match TRBD2. V lost 4 bases and J lost 3; bases outside the gene matches: 19. CDR1 is MNHEY, CDR2 SVGEGT, per germline. The CDR3 runs to 21 residues. The CDR3 here is CASSSHAARLAGAPYYNEQFF. As DNA, the CDR3 is TGTGCCAGCAGTTCCCACGCGGCTAGACTAGCGGGAGCACCGTACTACAATGAGCAGTTCTTC.